The next 30 T cell receptor beta chains were all read from a single sample in a study of shared clonotypes between healthy human individuals. Clones were sequenced by immunoSEQ multiplex PCR, and TCRdb holds only the in-frame ones, with some missing. The sample has 730,000 or so clones, 60% to 80% seen once. Sequenced input: memory CD4+ T cells sorted from blood. As to subset: CD45RA-negative fraction. The receptors here all came from a woman aged 25 to 39 in good health.

The chain joins TRBV5-1 to TRBJ2-5; tentatively, D is TRBD1 or TRBD2 (5 bases each). The CDR3 runs 15 residues. Trimming shortened V by 0 bases and J by 3 bases, and 12 bases separated the two germline ends. Germline values: CDR1 SGHRS, CDR2 YFSETQ. The CDR3 bases are TGCGCCAGCAGCTTGGAGGGTTTGGGGGAAGAGACCCAGTACTTC. Its translation: CASSLEGLGEETQYF.

The chain carries TRBV9 and TRBJ2-7; 8 nucleotides align to TRBD1. The germline gives CDR1 SGDLS, CDR2 YYNGEE. CDR3 length: 13 amino acids. V dropped 7 bases and J dropped 9; count of bases not matched to a gene: 12. This CDR3 is CASGQGAVGAQYF. In nucleotides, the CDR3 is TGTGCCAGCGGGCAGGGGGCGGTCGGGGCGCAGTACTTC.

This clone was seen once. V and J are TRBV15 and TRBJ1-5; D is undetermined. This CDR3 region has 14 residues. Looked up from germline, CDR1 is LNHNV and CDR2 is YYDKDF (reference sequence). V was shortened by 5 bases and J by 3 bases, with 11 bases between the two germline ends. The CDR3 reads CATSLQQFNQPQHF. CDR3 in DNA: TGTGCCACCAGCCTACAGCAATTCAATCAGCCCCAGCATTTT.

At least ten counts were recorded for this clone. This chain uses TRBV28 with TRBJ2-6; tentatively, D is TRBD1 (6 bases). Trimming removed 11 bases at V and 2 bases at J, with 10 bases between. Germline CDR1 MDHEN, CDR2 SYDVKM. This CDR3 has 13 amino acids. The DNA for the CDR3 is TGTGCCTCAGGGGTAGCTGGGGCCAACGTCCTGACTTTC. Amino acid sequence: CASGVAGANVLTF.

In regard to this clone: A far larger clone is off by one base, so a read error is likely. CDR3: CASSGSYEQYF. The CDR3 DNA sequence: TGTGCCAGCAGTGGCTCCTACGAGCAGTACTTC. V gene TRBV25-1 combines with J gene TRBJ2-7, with no clear D. Trimming took 4 bases from V and 0 from J, leaving 1 base between them. There are 11 residues in the CDR3. Germline CDR1 MGHDK, CDR2 SYGVNS.

This clone has only a few counts. The chain combines TRBV30 with TRBJ2-7; no clear D gene. There are 15 residues in the CDR3. From germline, CDR1 is GTSNPN and CDR2 SVGIG (reference sequence). Trimming pared 4 bases from V and 4 bases from J, leaving 20 bases between. CDR3 DNA: TGTGCCTGGAAAGAATCAGTAATGTTTGGTTACGAGCAGTACTTC. Its translation: CAWKESVMFGYEQYF. Together with reference TRBV30 and TRBJ2-7, the CDR3 gives the full variable domain: SQTIHQWPATLVQPVGSPLSLECTVEGTSNPNLYWYRQAAGRGLQLLFYSVGIGQISSEVPQNLSASRPQDRQFILSSKKLLLSDSGFYLCAWKESVMFGYEQYFGPGTRLTVT.

The chain combines TRBV6-6 with TRBJ2-3; 10 bases are shared with TRBD2. The germline V gene has CDR1 MNHNY and CDR2 SVGAGI (reference sequence). V was pared by 6 bases and J by 5 bases, with 5 bases of the junction left unmatched. The CDR3 is made up of 14 amino acids. The CDR3 bases are TGTGCCAGCAGGCTAGCGGGAGTTAGAGATACGCAGTATTTT. It yields the protein CASRLAGVRDTQYF.

The rearrangement joins TRBV6-9 to TRBJ2-7, with 10 bases fitting TRBD2. The germline gives CDR1 MNHGY, CDR2 SVAAGI. CDR3 length: 16 amino acids. Germline trimming cut 6 bases from V and 4 bases from J; bases unmatched to any gene: 12. CDR3 DNA sequence: TGTGCCAGCAGCCCAAGCGGGAGGGCCCTATATTACGAGCAGTACTTC. Amino acids: CASSPSGRALYYEQYF.

This sequence joins TRBV6-4 and TRBJ1-2; the match to TRBD1 covers 7 bases. The CDR3 has 16 amino acids. Germline CDR1 is MRHNA and CDR2 is SNTAGT. With 7 bases clipped from V and 5 bases from J, the junction kept 16 bases outside the gene matches. In nucleotides, the CDR3 is TGTGCCAGCACCCCTAAGGCTGGGACAGCGCCTTATGGCTACACCTTC. Encoded protein: CASTPKAGTAPYGYTF.

This chain uses TRBV7-2 with TRBJ2-7, with 7 bases that match TRBD1. This CDR3 has 15 residues. The V gene's germline CDR1 is SGHTA and CDR2 FQGNSA. J lost 0 bases, V lost 5 bases, and 7 bases had no gene match. In DNA, the CDR3 is TGTGCCAGCAGCCCACGCAGGGACAGCTCCTACGAGCAGTACTTC. It is translated as CASSPRRDSSYEQYF.

The chain recombines TRBV15 with TRBJ2-7; 9 bases agree with TRBD2. Germline-derived CDR1 and CDR2 are LNHNV and YYDKDF (reference sequence). Unmatched junction bases numbered 5, after V lost 1 base and J lost 4 bases. The CDR3 has 15 residues. Here the CDR3 DNA reads TGTGCCACCAGCAGAGTGCGGGGGGGGCGATACGAGCAGTACTTC. Its protein is CATSRVRGGRYEQYF.

This clone was counted between two and nine times. The CDR3 loop reads CASSFSLAMTDTQYF. The CDR3 bases are TGTGCCAGCAGTTTTTCTCTAGCCATGACAGATACGCAGTATTTT. This chain joins TRBV28 and TRBJ2-3, with a weak D call TRBD2 (5 bases). The CDR3 contains 15 residues. Germline V gives CDR1 MDHEN, CDR2 SYDVKM. V was trimmed by 3 bases and J by 3 bases, leaving 13 bases between them.

The rearrangement joins TRBV29-1 to TRBJ2-5, with D unresolved. The V and J ends lost 5 bases and 5 bases respectively, with 6 bases between them. This CDR3 has 10 amino acids. CDR1 is SQVTM, CDR2 ANQGSEA, per germline. CDR3 coding DNA: TGCAGCGTTCTGGAGGAGACCCAGTACTTC. Translation: CSVLEETQYF.

This clone is a singleton in its sample. The rearrangement uses TRBV11-2 and TRBJ2-3, with D possibly being TRBD2 (6 bases). The CDR3 runs 13 residues. The V end was cut by 5 bases, the J end by 0 bases, with 6 bases between. Per the germline V gene, CDR1 is SGHAT and CDR2 is FQNNGV. The CDR3 spells CASSGTSTDTQYF. CDR3 coding DNA: TGTGCCAGCAGCGGGACTAGCACAGATACGCAGTATTTT.

The V and J genes are TRBV19 and TRBJ2-3; tentatively, D is TRBD1 (6 bases). V lost 3 bases and J lost 2, with 9 bases in between. The germline V gene encodes CDR1 LNHDA and CDR2 SQIVND (reference sequence). The CDR3 spans 14 residues. CDR3 DNA: TGTGCCAGTAGTATGACAGGTGCCACAGATACGCAGTATTTT. Translating gives CASSMTGATDTQYF.

This clone came up a few times. The V call is TRBV2, the J call TRBJ2-3; TRBD2 agrees at 9 bases. The ends lost 6 bases at V and 0 bases at J; junction bases unmatched: 4. CDR3 length: 15 residues. Germline V lookup: CDR1 SNHLY, CDR2 FYNNEI. CDR3 in DNA: TGTGCCAGCAGCGCGAGCGGGAGGAGCACAGATACGCAGTATTTT. It specifies CASSASGRSTDTQYF.

The chain joins TRBV14 to TRBJ2-1; TRBD1 matches 9 bases. Germline-derived CDR1 and CDR2 are SGHDN and FVKESK. The V gene end was trimmed by 4 bases and the J gene end by 8 bases; junction bases not matched to a gene: 15. The CDR3 is made up of 17 amino acids. This chain's CDR3 is CASSPRTGASGGDEQFF. CDR3 coding DNA: TGTGCCAGCAGCCCTCGGACAGGGGCTAGTGGGGGGGATGAGCAGTTCTTC.

The V and J genes are TRBV6-6 and TRBJ1-1; no reliable D call. This CDR3 is built from 11 residues. V gave up 4 bases and J gave up 6 bases, with 6 bases separating them. Germline CDR1 and CDR2: MNHNY and SVGAGI (reference sequence). DNA for the CDR3: TGTGCCAGCAGTTCCGGGGCTGAAGCTTTCTTT. It codes for CASSSGAEAFF.

The chain links TRBV11-1 to TRBJ1-3; D is perhaps TRBD1 (5 bases). Germline V lookup: CDR1 SGHAT, CDR2 FQDESV (reference sequence). V lost 5 bases to trimming and J lost 7 bases, with 15 bases between them. CDR3 size: 14 residues. CDR3 nucleotide sequence: TGTGCCAGCAGCGCCCTGGACACGGGGAACACCATATATTTT. Its translation: CASSALDTGNTIYF.

J is TRBJ1-1 and V is TRBV11-2; TRBD1 matches at 8 bases. V was pared by 4 bases and J by 3 bases, with 7 bases of the junction left unmatched. The CDR3 extends over 15 amino acids. In germline, CDR1 is SGHAT, CDR2 FQNNGV. The CDR3 spells CASSSSDRGDTEAFF. CDR3 in DNA: TGTGCCAGCAGCTCATCAGACAGGGGTGACACTGAAGCTTTCTTT.

Concerning this clone itself: The same CDR3 also results from other DNA sequences found in this sample. This chain joins TRBV18 and TRBJ2-3; the D gene is possibly TRBD2 (5 bases). The CDR3 is 15 residues long. CDR1 is KGHSH and CDR2 is LQKENI in the germline V gene. V shed 2 bases and J shed 3 bases, with 12 bases lying between them. The CDR3 reads CASSPTVSGTDTQYF. CDR3 DNA: TGTGCCAGCTCACCAACAGTTTCGGGGACAGATACGCAGTATTTT.

The chain is built from TRBV6-4 and TRBJ2-5; 10 bases agree with TRBD1. Germline values: CDR1 MRHNA, CDR2 SNTAGT. V lost 7 bases and J lost 0; bases outside the gene matches: 8. CDR3 size: 16 residues. DNA of the CDR3: TGTGCCAGCACCATGATGACAGGGGGCTACCAAGAGACCCAGTACTTC. This translates into CASTMMTGGYQETQYF.

The chain is built from TRBV29-1 and TRBJ1-5; TRBD1 might be the D (5 bases). Germline assignment: CDR1 SQVTM and CDR2 ANQGSEA. The CDR3 loop spans 14 amino acids. V shed 6 bases and J shed 6 bases, with 18 bases lying between them. CDR3 amino acids: CSVRLAGYGQPQHF. CDR3 nucleotide sequence: TGCAGCGTCCGATTGGCAGGGTACGGTCAGCCCCAGCATTTT.

This clone showed up many times. Additional DNA sequences in this sample encode the identical CDR3. This chain links TRBV28 with TRBJ2-1; D is unclear. The germline gives CDR1 MDHEN, CDR2 SYDVKM. The V end lost 1 base, the J end lost 5 bases, and 0 bases lay between the germline ends. CDR3 length: 11 amino acids. Here the CDR3 reads CASSLYNEQFF. The CDR3 DNA reads TGTGCCAGCAGTTTATACAATGAGCAGTTCTTC.

The chain couples TRBV21-1 to TRBJ2-1; TRBD1, the table's D call, was not compared with the DNA. TRBV21-1 is described as a pseudogene. The CDR3 sequence is 16 residues long. Here the CDR3 reads CASTTIDRARRNEQFF. CDR3 nucleotide sequence: TGTGCCAGCACTACGATCGACAGGGCGAGGCGCAATGAGCAGTTCTTC.

The chain combines TRBV19 with TRBJ2-2; D may match TRBD1 or TRBD2 (5 bases each). Germline values: CDR1 LNHDA, CDR2 SQIVND (reference sequence). This CDR3 is built from 15 residues. Between the trimmed V and J ends, which lost 6 bases and 0 bases, there was a span of 11 bases. CDR3: CASSSLGANTGELFF. The CDR3 DNA reads TGTGCCAGTAGCTCCTTGGGGGCGAACACCGGGGAGCTGTTTTTT.

As concerns this clone: The same CDR3 also results from other DNA sequences found in this sample. The CDR3 DNA reads TGTGCCAGCAGCCTGGGGGGGGCAGATACGCAGTATTTT. This translates into CASSLGGADTQYF. The genes are TRBV5-4 and TRBJ2-3; 7 nucleotides align to TRBD2. Losses at the gene ends were 4 bases for V and 4 bases for J; bases not matched to a gene: 3. CDR3 size: 13 residues. Germline-derived CDR1 and CDR2 are SGHNT and YYREEE (reference sequence).

V gene TRBV9 combines with J gene TRBJ1-1; no clear D. CDR3 length: 13 residues. CDR1 SGDLS and CDR2 YYNGEE come from the germline V gene. V lost 3 bases and J lost 0, with 6 bases in between. This CDR3 reads CASSANLNTEAFF. The CDR3 nucleotides read TGTGCCAGCAGCGCTAACTTGAACACTGAAGCTTTCTTT.

This clone was observed once. The V and J genes are TRBV6-4 and TRBJ2-5; unclear D gene. Trimming removed 9 bases at V and 0 bases at J, with 11 bases between. Germline loops: CDR1 MRHNA, CDR2 SNTAGT. The CDR3 spans 13 residues. DNA for the CDR3: TGTGCCAGTATTACAGCTAACCAAGAGACCCAGTACTTC. Its translation is CASITANQETQYF.

The chain joins TRBV10-3 to TRBJ1-1; 7 bases are a match to TRBD1. Germline lookup yields CDR1 ENHRY and CDR2 SYGVKD. V lost 4 bases, J lost 3 bases, and 5 bases stayed unmatched. CDR3 length: 14 residues. The CDR3, as DNA: TGTGCCATCAGTGTCCTGCAGGGGGACACTGAAGCTTTCTTT. Its protein is CAISVLQGDTEAFF.